These 16 T cell receptor beta chains originate from one sample sequenced in a study of cytomegalovirus exposure and HLA in healthy donors. Sequenced by immunoSEQ multiplex PCR; TCRdb stores in-frame clones only, minus some. This sample has 100,000 to 150,000 clones, with roughly nine tenths found just once. The sequencing sample was made of PBMCs. The receptor source for this set is a young woman in good health and CMV-seronegative.

This chain uses TRBV4-2 with TRBJ2-5; 8 bases fit TRBD2. V gave up 1 base and J gave up 3 bases; unmatched junction bases: 10. The CDR3 length is 17 residues. CDR1 LGHNA and CDR2 YNFKEQ come from the germline V gene. CDR3 residues: CASSQGARGGGKETQYF. The CDR3 region has the DNA TGTGCCAGCAGCCAAGGTGCCCGGGGGGGAGGGAAAGAGACCCAGTACTTC.

The chain is built from TRBV7-9 and TRBJ2-1; 9 nucleotides line up with TRBD2. The CDR3 runs 16 residues. Trimming took 2 bases from V and 8 from J; bases not matched to a gene: 10. CDR1 and CDR2 from the germline V gene are SEHNR and FQNEAQ (reference sequence). The CDR3 DNA sequence: TGTGCCAGCAGCTTAATACCTGGCGGGGGGGCATATGAGCAGTTCTTC. Translation: CASSLIPGGGAYEQFF.

The rearrangement uses TRBV18 and TRBJ1-1; maybe TRBD1 (5 bases). Germline lookup yields CDR1 KGHSH and CDR2 LQKENI. Trimming shortened V by 4 bases and J by 3 bases, and 12 bases separated the two germline ends. The CDR3 is 14 residues long. The CDR3 loop is CASSLLGGDTEAFF. DNA for the CDR3: TGTGCCAGCTCACTTCTCGGGGGGGACACTGAAGCTTTCTTT.

J is TRBJ1-1 and V is TRBV10-3; maybe TRBD1 (6 bases). Germline CDR1 and CDR2: ENHRY and SYGVKD. V was clipped by 8 bases and J by 5 bases, with 15 bases between them. CDR3 length: 13 residues. In nucleotides, the CDR3 is TGTGCCATCTTACAGGGCTTGGGTACTGAAGCTTTCTTT. Translation gives CAILQGLGTEAFF.

The rearrangement links TRBV18 to TRBJ1-2; D unresolved. Germline V CDR1 and CDR2: KGHSH, LQKENI. Trimming took off 2 bases at V and 4 bases at J, with 11 bases between the two ends. The CDR3 totals 14 residues. The CDR3 spells CASSPRSTTYGYTF. The CDR3 DNA sequence: TGTGCCAGCTCACCAAGATCCACTACCTATGGCTACACCTTC.

The rearrangement links TRBV21-1 to TRBJ2-7; TRBD2 is the table's D call, not checked against the DNA. TRBV21-1 is tagged as a pseudogene. The CDR3 is 17 residues long. DNA of the CDR3: TGTGCCAGCAGCCCGAACTATTGTGGGAGGGGAGGCTACGAGCAGTACTTC. Its protein product is CASSPNYCGRGGYEQYF.

The gene calls are TRBV7-2 and TRBJ1-2; 7 nucleotides align to TRBD1. V was clipped by 3 bases and J by 2 bases; unmatched bases: 6. The CDR3 length is 15 residues. Germline V gene sequence: CDR1 SGHTA, CDR2 FQGNSA. This chain's CDR3 is CASSFLGDSNYGYTF. DNA of the CDR3: TGTGCCAGCAGCTTCCTGGGGGACAGCAACTATGGCTACACCTTC.

This clone was found once. This sequence joins TRBV7-3 and TRBJ1-1; weak D call: TRBD1 (5 bases). The germline gives CDR1 SGHTA, CDR2 FQGTGA. CDR3 length equals 14 residues. V was cut by 5 bases and J by 6 bases, with 16 bases left in between. The CDR3 coding sequence is TGTGCCAGCAGCCCCGGAGGGGCTTCCGCTGAAGCTTTCTTT. This encodes CASSPGGASAEAFF.

This chain uses TRBV19 with TRBJ2-3, with D maybe TRBD1 (5 bases). The CDR3 extends over 15 amino acids. V lost 8 bases and J lost 0, with 15 bases in between. Germline loops: CDR1 LNHDA, CDR2 SQIVND (reference sequence). The CDR3 DNA reads TGTGCCAGTTACCCGACGGCAGGGAGCACAGATACGCAGTATTTT. This encodes CASYPTAGSTDTQYF.

The J gene is TRBJ2-5, the V gene TRBV5-1; D is undetermined. Germline V lookup: CDR1 SGHRS, CDR2 YFSETQ. The CDR3 spans 14 residues. V was cut by 6 bases and J by 0 bases, with 12 bases left in between. Here the CDR3 DNA reads TGCGCCAGCAACGTTTACAGCAACCAAGAGACCCAGTACTTC. This translates into CASNVYSNQETQYF.

V is TRBV5-4 and J is TRBJ2-7, with no clear D. The CDR3 covers 14 residues. CDR1 is SGHNT and CDR2 is YYREEE in the germline V gene (reference sequence). The ends were cut back, 3 bases at V and 5 bases at J, with 15 bases in the middle. Here the CDR3 reads CASSSAKRSNEQYF. Written as DNA, the CDR3 is TGTGCCAGCAGCTCTGCGAAACGTTCTAACGAGCAGTACTTC.

V is TRBV6-6 and J is TRBJ2-3; 12 bases fit TRBD2. The V and J ends lost 5 bases and 2 bases, in that order; junction bases with no gene match: 5. The CDR3 is 16 amino acids. From germline, CDR1 is MNHNY and CDR2 SVGAGI (reference sequence). In DNA form, the CDR3 reads TGTGCCAGCAGTACCCGACTAGCGGGGGTCACAGATACGCAGTATTTT. This translates into CASSTRLAGVTDTQYF.

For the CDR3, the DNA is TGTGCCAGTAGTATCGCGCTGTCAAATGAGCAGTTCTTC. It specifies CASSIALSNEQFF. The chain links TRBV19 to TRBJ2-1; D uncertain. CDR3 length equals 13 residues. V dropped 3 bases and J dropped 7 bases, with 10 bases sitting between them. Germline loops: CDR1 LNHDA, CDR2 SQIVND (reference sequence).

The genes are TRBV5-1 and TRBJ2-3; weak D call: TRBD1 (6 bases). This CDR3 is 14 amino acids long. Germline V gene sequence: CDR1 SGHRS, CDR2 YFSETQ. The V end lost 4 bases, the J end lost 2 bases, and 11 bases lay between the germline ends. DNA for the CDR3: TGCGCCAGCAGCCAGCAGGGGCACACAGATACGCAGTATTTT. It codes for CASSQQGHTDTQYF.

J is TRBJ1-1 and V is TRBV10-3; TRBD1 might be the D (6 bases). Germline V gene data show CDR1 as ENHRY and CDR2 as SYGVKD. Deletions cut 5 bases from V and 5 bases from J, with 15 bases between. The CDR3 covers 14 residues. CDR3 amino acids: CAISSRGIGTEAFF. The CDR3, as DNA: TGTGCCATCAGTTCGAGGGGGATCGGAACTGAAGCTTTCTTT.

This clone showed up just once. This chain joins TRBV19 and TRBJ1-2; 11 nucleotides agree with TRBD1. The CDR3 runs 15 residues. CDR1 and CDR2 from the germline V gene are LNHDA and SQIVND (reference sequence). With 5 bases clipped from V and 10 bases from J, the junction kept 12 bases outside the gene matches. Here the CDR3 DNA reads TGTGCCAGTAGTCGGACAGGGGGCGCGAGTCGTTTCTACACCTTC. Amino acid sequence: CASSRTGGASRFYTF.